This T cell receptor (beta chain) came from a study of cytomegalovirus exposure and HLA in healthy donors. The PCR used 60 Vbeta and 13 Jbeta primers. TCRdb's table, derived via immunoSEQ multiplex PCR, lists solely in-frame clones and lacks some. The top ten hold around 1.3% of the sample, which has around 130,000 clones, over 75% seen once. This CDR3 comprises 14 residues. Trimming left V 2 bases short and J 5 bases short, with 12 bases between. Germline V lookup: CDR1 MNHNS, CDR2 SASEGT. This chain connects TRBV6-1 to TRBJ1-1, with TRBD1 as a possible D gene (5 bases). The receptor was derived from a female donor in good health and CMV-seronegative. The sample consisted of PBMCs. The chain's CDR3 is CASSEFGAGTEAFF. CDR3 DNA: TGTGCCAGCAGTGAATTTGGGGCGGGGACTGAAGCTTTCTTT.